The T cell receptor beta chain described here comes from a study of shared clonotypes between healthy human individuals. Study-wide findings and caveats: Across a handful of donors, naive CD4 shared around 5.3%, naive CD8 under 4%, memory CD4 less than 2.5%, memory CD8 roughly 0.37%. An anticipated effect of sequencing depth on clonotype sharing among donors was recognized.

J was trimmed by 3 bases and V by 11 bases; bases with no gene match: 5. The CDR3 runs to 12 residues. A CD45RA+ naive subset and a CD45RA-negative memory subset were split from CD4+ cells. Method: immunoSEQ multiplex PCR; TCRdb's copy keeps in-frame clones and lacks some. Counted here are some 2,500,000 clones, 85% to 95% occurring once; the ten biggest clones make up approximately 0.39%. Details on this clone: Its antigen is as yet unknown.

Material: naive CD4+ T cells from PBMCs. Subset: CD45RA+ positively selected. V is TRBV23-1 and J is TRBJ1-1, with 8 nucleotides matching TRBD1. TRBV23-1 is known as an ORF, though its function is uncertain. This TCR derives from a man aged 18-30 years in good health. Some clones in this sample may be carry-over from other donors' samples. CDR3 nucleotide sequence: TGCGCCCGACAGGGGACGGACACTGAAGCTTTCTTT. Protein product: CARQGTDTEAFF.